This entry concerns a single T cell receptor beta chain. Antigen: not known. This specimen comes from a study of untreated major depressive disorder. No major medical conditions, Axis I/II comorbidities, regular medication, or illicit drugs. Each donor gave roughly 29 ml of EDTA blood. General study results and limits: Depressed patients' CD4+ T cells carried increased TRBV05-01 (Vbeta 5.1) usage versus control CD4+ T cells. The small study sample limits how generally findings apply. Three preselected Vbeta families were the sole sequencing comparisons.

Looked up from germline, CDR1 is SGDLS and CDR2 is YYNGEE. CDR3 length: 14 residues. Between the trimmed V and J ends, which lost 0 bases and 5 bases, there was a span of 11 bases. Profiled with immunoSEQ multiplex PCR; TCRdb holds only in-frame clones, not every one. The sample includes about 25,000 clones, 91% of them seen just once. The specimen was CD4+ T cells from PBMCs. This clonotype originated in a woman in her twenties or thirties with major depressive disorder. The chain joins TRBV9 to TRBJ2-5; D not resolved. The CDR3 DNA follows: TGTGCCAGCAGCGTAGATCCCTCAGTGGAGACCCAGTACTTC. The encoded protein is CASSVDPSVETQYF.